This paragraph reports one T cell receptor beta chain. Here immunoSEQ multiplex PCR was the method, and the copy in TCRdb shows in-frame clones only, minus some. The sample carries some 93,000 clones, around 86% recorded once. With V trimmed by 2 bases and J by 4 bases, 4 bases remained unmatched. The germline gives CDR1 LNHDA, CDR2 SQIVND (reference sequence). The CDR3 spans 14 residues. The data were obtained in a study of blood T cell repertoires in COVID-19. The wider study: From T cells, B-cell-depleted T cells, or PBMCs came the material, which was cDNA or gDNA.

This receptor was identified in a man aged 50 to 60 with acute or convalescent COVID-19. The chain couples TRBV19 to TRBJ1-2; 7 bases match TRBD1. The sample taken for sequencing was peripheral blood. The CDR3 sequence is CASSIQGGVYGYTF. CDR3 DNA: TGTGCCAGTAGTATACAGGGGGGAGTCTATGGCTACACCTTC.